This TCR beta chain was observed in a study of T-cell memory formation after mild COVID-19. Turning to the study itself: For the most part, TCR clusters were specific to one donor.

Remarks on this clonotype: Antigen specificity is unknown.

Employing constant-segment primers, 5'RACE generated TCR alpha and TCR beta cDNA libraries bearing sample barcodes and UMIs. TCRdb itself ran the 5' RACE reads through MiXCR, one entry per CDR3 protein. The sample shows approximately 260,000 distinct CDR3 sequences, around 16% of them seen only once. General study results and limits: The CD4+ clones that contracted clustered mainly within CM and EM, and the CD8+ clones concentrated in EMRA. In pre-infection memory, a portion of responding clones appeared, which suggested that cross-reactive memory joined.

CDR1 is LNHDA, CDR2 SQIVND, per germline (reference sequence). The ends were cut back, 9 bases at V and 6 bases at J, with 14 bases in the middle. The CDR3 extends over 12 amino acids. The sequenced material came from PBMCs or a T cell subset sorted from them (not recorded which). This clonotype was obtained from a man in his late teens or twenties who had mild COVID-19 (a few samples of this study predate the infection). Cell type and time point are not known. The V and J genes are TRBV19 and TRBJ1-2; no clear D gene. The CDR3 nucleotides read TGTGCCAGAGAACGCCGAGGGCATGGCTACACCTTC. It encodes CARERRGHGYTF. Looking up the rest from reference TRBV19 and TRBJ1-2 gives the full variable domain: DGGITQSPKYLFRKEGQNVTLSCEQNLNHDAMYWYRQDPGQGLRLIYYSQIVNDFQKGDIAEGYSVSREKKESFPLTVTSAQKNPTAFYLCARERRGHGYTFGSGTRLTVV.